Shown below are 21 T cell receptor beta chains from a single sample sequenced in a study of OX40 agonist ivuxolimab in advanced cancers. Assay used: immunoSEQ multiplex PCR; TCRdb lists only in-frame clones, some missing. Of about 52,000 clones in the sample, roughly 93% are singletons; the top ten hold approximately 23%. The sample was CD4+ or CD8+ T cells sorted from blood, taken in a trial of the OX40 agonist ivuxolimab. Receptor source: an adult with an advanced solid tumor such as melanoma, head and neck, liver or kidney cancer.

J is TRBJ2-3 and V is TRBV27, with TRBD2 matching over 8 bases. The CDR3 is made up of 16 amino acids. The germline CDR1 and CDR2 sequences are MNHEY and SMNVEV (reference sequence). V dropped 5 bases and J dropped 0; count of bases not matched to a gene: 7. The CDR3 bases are TGTGCCAGCAGTCTCACTAGCGGCCTTAGCACAGATACGCAGTATTTT. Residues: CASSLTSGLSTDTQYF.

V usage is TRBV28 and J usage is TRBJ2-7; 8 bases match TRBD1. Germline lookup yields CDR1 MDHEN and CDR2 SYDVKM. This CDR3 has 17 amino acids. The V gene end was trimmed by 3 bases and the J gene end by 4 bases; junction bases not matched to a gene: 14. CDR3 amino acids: CASSLGLVGQDYYEQYF. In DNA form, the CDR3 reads TGTGCCAGCAGTTTGGGTCTTGTGGGACAGGATTATTACGAGCAGTACTTC.

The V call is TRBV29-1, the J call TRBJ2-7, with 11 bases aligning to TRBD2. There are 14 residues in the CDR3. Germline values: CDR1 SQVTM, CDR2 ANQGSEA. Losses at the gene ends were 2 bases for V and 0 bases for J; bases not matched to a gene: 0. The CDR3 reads CSVETSGSSYEQYF. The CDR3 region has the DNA TGCAGCGTTGAAACTAGCGGGAGCTCCTACGAGCAGTACTTC.

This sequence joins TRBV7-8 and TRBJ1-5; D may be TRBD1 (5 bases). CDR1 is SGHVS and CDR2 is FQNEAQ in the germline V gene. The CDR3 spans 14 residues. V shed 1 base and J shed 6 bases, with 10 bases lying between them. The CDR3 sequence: CASSLEGYGQPQHF. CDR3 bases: TGTGCCAGCAGCTTAGAGGGGTACGGTCAGCCCCAGCATTTT.

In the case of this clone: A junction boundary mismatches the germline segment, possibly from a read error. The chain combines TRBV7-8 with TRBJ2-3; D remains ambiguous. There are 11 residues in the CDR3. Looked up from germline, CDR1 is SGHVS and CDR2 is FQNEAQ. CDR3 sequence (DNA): TGTGCCAGCAGCATTTGGCCCCCTGGGGATTTT. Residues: CASSIWPPGDF.

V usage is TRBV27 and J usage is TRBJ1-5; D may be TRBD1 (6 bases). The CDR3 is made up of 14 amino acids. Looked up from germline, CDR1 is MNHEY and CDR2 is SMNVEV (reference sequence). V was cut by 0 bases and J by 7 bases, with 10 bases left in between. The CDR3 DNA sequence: TGTGCCAGCAGTTTATCCGAGGGGGGGCAGCCCCAGCATTTT. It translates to CASSLSEGGQPQHF.

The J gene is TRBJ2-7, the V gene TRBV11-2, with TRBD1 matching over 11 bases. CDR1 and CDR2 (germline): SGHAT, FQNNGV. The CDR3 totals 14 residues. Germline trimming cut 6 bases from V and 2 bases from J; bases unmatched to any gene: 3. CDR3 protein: CASSWGQGAYEQYF. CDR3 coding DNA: TGTGCCAGCAGTTGGGGACAGGGGGCCTACGAGCAGTACTTC.

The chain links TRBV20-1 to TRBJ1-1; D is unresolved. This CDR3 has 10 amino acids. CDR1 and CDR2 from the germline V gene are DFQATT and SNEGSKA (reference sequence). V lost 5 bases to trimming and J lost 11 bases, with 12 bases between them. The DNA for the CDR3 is TGCAGTGCTGGCACCGTGGGGGCTTTCTTT. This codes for CSAGTVGAFF.

The CDR3 protein is CASKGQGETQYF. CDR3 DNA: TGCGCCAGCAAGGGGCAGGGCGAGACCCAGTACTTC. The rearrangement links TRBV5-1 to TRBJ2-5, with D possibly TRBD1 on 5 matching bases. CDR1 SGHRS and CDR2 YFSETQ come from the germline V gene. Trimming pared 6 bases from V and 5 bases from J, leaving 11 bases between. The CDR3 totals 12 residues.

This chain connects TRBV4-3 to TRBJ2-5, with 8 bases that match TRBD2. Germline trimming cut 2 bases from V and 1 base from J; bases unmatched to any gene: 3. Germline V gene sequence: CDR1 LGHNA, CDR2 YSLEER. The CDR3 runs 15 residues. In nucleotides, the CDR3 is TGCGCCAGCAGCCAACTACTAGCGGCCCAAGAGACCCAGTACTTC. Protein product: CASSQLLAAQETQYF.

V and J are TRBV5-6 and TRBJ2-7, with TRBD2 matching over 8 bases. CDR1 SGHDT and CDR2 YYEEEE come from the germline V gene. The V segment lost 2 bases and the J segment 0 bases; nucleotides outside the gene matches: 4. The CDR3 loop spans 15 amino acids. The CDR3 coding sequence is TGTGCCAGCAGCTTAGAGCGGGAGTTCTCCTACGAGCAGTACTTC. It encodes CASSLEREFSYEQYF.

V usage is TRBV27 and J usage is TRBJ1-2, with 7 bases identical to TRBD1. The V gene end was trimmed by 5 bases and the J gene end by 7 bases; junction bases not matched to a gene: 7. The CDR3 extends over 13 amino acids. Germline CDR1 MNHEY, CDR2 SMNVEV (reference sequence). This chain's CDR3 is CASSPQGTGGYTF. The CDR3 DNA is TGTGCCAGCAGTCCACAGGGGACGGGTGGCTACACCTTC.

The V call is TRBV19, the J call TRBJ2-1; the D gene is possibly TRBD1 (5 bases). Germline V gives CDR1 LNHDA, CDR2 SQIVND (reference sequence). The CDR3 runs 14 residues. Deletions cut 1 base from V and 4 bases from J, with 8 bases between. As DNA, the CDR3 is TGTGCCAGTAGTATAGGGGGCGGTTACAATGAGCAGTTCTTC. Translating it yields CASSIGGGYNEQFF.

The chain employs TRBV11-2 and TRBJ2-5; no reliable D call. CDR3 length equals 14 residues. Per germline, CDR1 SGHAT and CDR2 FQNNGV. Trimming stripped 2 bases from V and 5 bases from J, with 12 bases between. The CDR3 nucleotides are TGTGCCAGCAGCTTAATCTACGGAAGGGAGACCCAGTACTTC. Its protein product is CASSLIYGRETQYF.

In nucleotides, the CDR3 is TGTGCCAGCAGCTTAGTAGCGGTACAGGGACAGTACAATCAGCCCCAGCATTTT. This sequence encodes CASSLVAVQGQYNQPQHF. This chain joins TRBV7-2 and TRBJ1-5, with 7 bases aligning to TRBD1. The V segment lost 1 base and the J segment 3 bases; nucleotides outside the gene matches: 12. There are 18 residues in the CDR3. From germline, CDR1 is SGHTA and CDR2 FQGNSA.

The CDR3 DNA reads as TGTGCCAGCAGCTTAGAATTTCGGGAGGGGCAAGAGACCCAGTACTTC. This translates into CASSLEFREGQETQYF. This rearrangement joins TRBV7-3 to TRBJ2-5; 8 bases align to TRBD2. Trimming took 2 bases from V and 2 from J; bases not matched to a gene: 7. CDR1 is SGHTA and CDR2 is FQGTGA in the germline V gene. The CDR3 length is 16 residues. Supplemented by reference TRBV7-3 and TRBJ2-5, the full variable domain reads GAGVSQTPSNKVTEKGKYVELRCDPISGHTALYWYRQSLGQGPEFLIYFQGTGAADDSGLPNDRFFAVRPEGSVSTLKIQRTERGDSAVYLCASSLEFREGQETQYFGPGTRLLVL.

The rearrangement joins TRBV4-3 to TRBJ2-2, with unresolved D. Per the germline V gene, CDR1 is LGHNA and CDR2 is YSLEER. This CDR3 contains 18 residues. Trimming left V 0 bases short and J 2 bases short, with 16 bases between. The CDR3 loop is CASSQDPRLRTNTGELFF. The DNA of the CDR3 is TGCGCCAGCAGCCAAGATCCGAGGCTCCGGACCAACACCGGGGAGCTGTTTTTT.

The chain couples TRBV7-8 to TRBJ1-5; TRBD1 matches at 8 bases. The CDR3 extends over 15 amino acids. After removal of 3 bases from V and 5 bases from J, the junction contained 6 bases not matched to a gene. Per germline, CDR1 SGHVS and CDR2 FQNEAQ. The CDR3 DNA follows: TGTGCCAGCAGCTTTACCGACAGGGGTGATCAGCCCCAGCATTTT. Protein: CASSFTDRGDQPQHF.

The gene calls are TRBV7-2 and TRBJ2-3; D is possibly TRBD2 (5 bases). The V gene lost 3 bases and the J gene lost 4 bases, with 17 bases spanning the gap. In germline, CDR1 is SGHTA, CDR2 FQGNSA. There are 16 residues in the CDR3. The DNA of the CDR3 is TGTGCCAGCAGCTTGGAAGGAACTGGAGGTCCAGATACGCAGTATTTT. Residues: CASSLEGTGGPDTQYF.

Written as DNA, the CDR3 is TGCAGTGCTAGGACGGAGTACGAGCAGTACTTC. Residues: CSARTEYEQYF. The chain joins TRBV20-1 to TRBJ2-7; D is uncertain. CDR1 DFQATT and CDR2 SNEGSKA come from the germline V gene (reference sequence). The V end lost 3 bases, the J end lost 4 bases, and 7 bases lay between the germline ends. CDR3 length: 11 residues.

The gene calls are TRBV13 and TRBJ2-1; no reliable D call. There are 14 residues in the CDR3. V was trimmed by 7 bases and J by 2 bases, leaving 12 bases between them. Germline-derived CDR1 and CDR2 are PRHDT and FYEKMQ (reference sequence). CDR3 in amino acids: CASNQDRTYNEQFF. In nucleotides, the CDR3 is TGTGCCAGCAACCAGGACCGGACCTACAATGAGCAGTTCTTC.